The text below deals with one T cell receptor beta chain. These data belong to a study of cytomegalovirus exposure and HLA in healthy donors. Using immunoSEQ multiplex PCR, the repertoire was profiled, and TCRdb retains in-frame clones only, with some absent. The repertoire has some 120,000 clones, roughly 89% of them found once; the top ten carry 3% to 3.5%. The CDR3 extends over 17 amino acids. Trimming cost V 4 bases and J 3 bases; bases outside gene matches: 14. Germline CDR1 SGHAT, CDR2 FQNNGV. The J gene is TRBJ2-7, the V gene TRBV11-2; 8 nucleotides line up with TRBD2. This clonotype originated in a young man in good health and CMV-seronegative. Sequenced input: PBMCs. This CDR3 is CASSYLPGGMGLYEQYF. CDR3 nucleotide sequence: TGTGCCAGCAGCTACTTACCGGGAGGGATGGGTCTCTACGAGCAGTACTTC.